Shown below are 29 T cell receptor beta chains from a single sample sequenced in a study of cytotoxic CD8 clonotypes in ibrutinib-treated CLL. Measured with immunoSEQ multiplex PCR; TCRdb has only the in-frame clones, and not every one. There are approximately 340,000 clones in the sample; 67% occur only once, and about 5.9% lies in the top ten. Sequenced here: PBMCs, sampled after 36 months of ibrutinib treatment. These receptor sequences come from a human donor with chronic lymphocytic leukemia.

This clone turned up a few times. The chain recombines TRBV9 with TRBJ1-2, with TRBD1 as a possible D gene (5 bases). Germline assignment: CDR1 SGDLS and CDR2 YYNGEE. This CDR3 has 16 residues. The ends were cut back, 5 bases at V and 3 bases at J, with 20 bases in the middle. As DNA, the CDR3 is TGTGCCAGCAGTCAAGGGAGAAGGGGCGCCTACTATGGCTACACCTTC. Translation gives CASSQGRRGAYYGYTF. Full variable domain (remainder filled in from reference TRBV9 and TRBJ1-2): DSGVTQTPKHLITATGQRVTLRCSPRSGDLSVYWYQQSLDQGLQFLIQYYNGEERAKGNILERFSAQQFPDLHSELNLSSLELGDSALYFCASSQGRRGAYYGYTFGSGTRLTVV.

The CDR3 region has the DNA TGTGCCAGCAGCTTACGACAAGGAAGTCAGCCCCAGCATTTT. Amino acids: CASSLRQGSQPQHF. The J gene is TRBJ1-5, the V gene TRBV7-2; D remains ambiguous. The germline V and J ends were trimmed by 2 bases and 6 bases, with 11 bases remaining between them. The CDR3 has 14 residues. Germline CDR1 and CDR2: SGHTA and FQGNSA. The full variable domain, completed using reference TRBV7-2 and TRBJ1-5, is GAGVSQSPSNKVTEKGKDVELRCDPISGHTALYWYRQSLGQGLEFLIYFQGNSAPDKSGLPSDRFSAERTGGSVSTLTIQRTQQEDSAVYLCASSLRQGSQPQHFGDGTRLSIL.

The V and J genes are TRBV19 and TRBJ2-1, with a possible D match to TRBD2 (5 bases). Germline V gene lookup returns CDR1 LNHDA and CDR2 SQIVND (reference sequence). V gave up 6 bases and J gave up 5 bases, with 14 bases separating them. The CDR3 runs 14 residues. CDR3 nucleotides: TGTGCCAGTAGCACGAGGCTAGCAGACAATGAGCAGTTCTTC. Translation gives CASSTRLADNEQFF.

This clone was found a few times. V is TRBV19 and J is TRBJ1-2, with unresolved D. V was clipped by 2 bases and J by 2 bases, with 6 bases between them. From germline, CDR1 is LNHDA and CDR2 SQIVND (reference sequence). The CDR3 sequence is 13 residues long. The CDR3 DNA follows: TGTGCCAGTAGTATATTCTTGAACTATGGCTACACCTTC. It specifies CASSIFLNYGYTF.

This clone was counted only a few times. The chain is built from TRBV6-5 and TRBJ1-5, with 7 bases matching TRBD1. The ends lost 6 bases at V and 4 bases at J; junction bases unmatched: 6. The CDR3 has 14 amino acids. The germline gives CDR1 MNHEY, CDR2 SVGAGI. The CDR3 DNA reads TGTGCCAGCAGCCGAGGGGGCCTTAATCAGCCCCAGCATTTT. Protein product: CASSRGGLNQPQHF.

This chain links TRBV4-1 with TRBJ2-3; D call uncertain. V was trimmed by 5 bases and J by 6 bases, leaving 6 bases between them. Germline values: CDR1 MGHRA, CDR2 YSYEKL. There are 11 residues in the CDR3. The CDR3 DNA reads TGCGCCAGCAGCTCCCTGGATACGCAGTATTTT. It encodes CASSSLDTQYF.

This clone was found a few times. V usage is TRBV4-3 and J usage is TRBJ2-7; the D gene is possibly TRBD1 (6 bases). CDR1 and CDR2 from the germline V gene are LGHNA and YSLEER. V dropped 1 base and J dropped 7 bases, with 17 bases sitting between them. CDR3 length: 15 residues. CDR3 region: CASSQGRMPGEEQYF. CDR3 DNA: TGCGCCAGCAGCCAAGGGAGAATGCCAGGGGAAGAGCAGTACTTC.

The chain couples TRBV7-9 to TRBJ2-7; tentative D call: TRBD2 (6 bases). Germline CDR1 SEHNR, CDR2 FQNEAQ (reference sequence). The length of the CDR3 is 15 residues. V lost 5 bases, J lost 2 bases, and 16 bases lay in between. CDR3 amino acids: CASSPKGGSTYEQYF. In nucleotides, the CDR3 is TGTGCCAGCAGCCCAAAAGGAGGGTCCACCTACGAGCAGTACTTC.

This rearrangement joins TRBV29-1 to TRBJ2-7, with 11 positions matching TRBD2. The CDR3 consists of 14 residues. V lost 6 bases, J lost 2 bases, and 6 bases stayed unmatched. CDR1 and CDR2 (germline): SQVTM, ANQGSEA. This CDR3 reads CSVLTSGSPYEQYF. DNA for the CDR3: TGCAGCGTACTAACTAGCGGGAGTCCCTACGAGCAGTACTTC.

The chain has TRBV6-5 and TRBJ2-3; 9 bases are a match to TRBD1. The CDR3 contains 16 residues. Per the germline V gene, CDR1 is MNHEY and CDR2 is SVGAGI. With V trimmed by 2 bases and J by 2 bases, 5 bases remained unmatched. The CDR3 bases are TGTGCCAGCAGTTACCAGGGGACAGGGATCACAGATACGCAGTATTTT. Amino acids: CASSYQGTGITDTQYF.

This clone was seen a few times. The chain couples TRBV14 to TRBJ1-2, with D possibly matching TRBD1 (6 bases). The germline V gene has CDR1 SGHDN and CDR2 FVKESK. Trimming took off 6 bases at V and 6 bases at J, with 14 bases between the two ends. The CDR3 spans 13 residues. CDR3 bases: TGTGCCAGCAGACTACAGGGAGCAAATGGCTACACCTTC. Protein product: CASRLQGANGYTF.

This chain connects TRBV12-5 to TRBJ2-1; tentatively, D is TRBD1 (5 bases). This CDR3 spans 17 amino acids. Germline V gene sequence: CDR1 LGHNT, CDR2 FRNRAP. V was trimmed by 0 bases and J by 2 bases, leaving 14 bases between them. The CDR3 protein is CASGLVLFTGPYNEQFF. The DNA of the CDR3 is TGTGCTAGTGGTTTGGTACTGTTCACAGGCCCCTACAATGAGCAGTTCTTC.

CDR3 amino acids: CATSRDLVADHGYTF. The CDR3, as DNA: TGTGCCACCAGCAGAGATTTAGTGGCGGACCATGGCTACACCTTC. The chain carries TRBV15 and TRBJ1-2; D is uncertain. CDR3 size: 15 residues. CDR1 is LNHNV and CDR2 is YYDKDF in the germline V gene (reference sequence). Trimming cost V 0 bases and J 6 bases, with 14 bases left between them.

This chain joins TRBV13 and TRBJ1-5; perhaps TRBD1 as D (5 bases). The germline V gene encodes CDR1 PRHDT and CDR2 FYEKMQ (reference sequence). V was clipped by 6 bases and J by 1 base, with 28 bases between them. The CDR3 covers 20 residues. CDR3 in DNA: TGTGCCAGCAGACAAACTCCCAGGGAGGCGGAGGGGATGAGCAATCAGCCCCAGCATTTT. It specifies CASRQTPREAEGMSNQPQHF.

The chain employs TRBV11-1 and TRBJ2-3; the D gene is possibly TRBD2 (6 bases). Trimming left V 2 bases short and J 1 base short, with 13 bases between. The CDR3 runs to 16 residues. Germline V CDR1 and CDR2: SGHAT, FQDESV (reference sequence). In DNA form, the CDR3 reads TGTGCCAGCAGCTTATTCCGGGGGTTAGGCACAGATACGCAGTATTTT. Protein: CASSLFRGLGTDTQYF.

DNA of the CDR3: TGTGCCAGCAGTTACCAACTCCTGACAGGGCAGAACTTAGCTTTCTTT. It encodes CASSYQLLTGQNLAFF. The chain employs TRBV6-5 and TRBJ1-1; 7 nucleotides line up with TRBD1. With 2 bases clipped from V and 10 bases from J, the junction kept 16 bases outside the gene matches. CDR3 size: 16 residues. Germline V gives CDR1 MNHEY, CDR2 SVGAGI.

The chain employs TRBV11-2 and TRBJ2-1, with 11 bases that match TRBD2. From germline, CDR1 is SGHAT and CDR2 FQNNGV. The CDR3 is 15 residues long. J was trimmed by 4 bases and V by 5 bases; bases with no gene match: 4. The DNA of the CDR3 is TGTGCCAGCAGCCCCCCTAGCGGGGGGTACAATGAGCAGTTCTTC. This translates into CASSPPSGGYNEQFF.

Remarks on this clone: This same CDR3 is encoded by further DNA sequences in the sample. V and J are TRBV20-1 and TRBJ1-4; D ambiguous. Trimming removed 6 bases at V and 5 bases at J, with 7 bases between. Germline loops: CDR1 DFQATT, CDR2 SNEGSKA (reference sequence). CDR3 length: 11 amino acids. The CDR3 nucleotides read TGCAGTGCCCGGGGAAATGAAAAACTGTTTTTT. This encodes CSARGNEKLFF.

In this sample, this clone turned up a few times. The V gene is TRBV9, the J gene TRBJ2-3; D is ambiguous. CDR3 length: 15 residues. Trimming took off 4 bases at V and 4 bases at J, with 16 bases between the two ends. Germline values: CDR1 SGDLS, CDR2 YYNGEE. The CDR3: CASSPRNRAADTQYF. The CDR3 nucleotides are TGTGCCAGCAGCCCCCGGAACCGGGCGGCAGATACGCAGTATTTT.

The rearrangement uses TRBV7-3 and TRBJ2-1, with 8 bases lining up with TRBD1. The CDR3 contains 15 residues. With 6 bases clipped from V and 1 base from J, the junction kept 5 bases outside the gene matches. CDR1 and CDR2 from the germline V gene are SGHTA and FQGTGA. The CDR3 nucleotides read TGTGCCAGCAGTCGGACAGGGTCGTCCTACAATGAGCAGTTCTTC. Translating gives CASSRTGSSYNEQFF.

The CDR3 reads CASGPMSQQFF. The CDR3 nucleotides are TGTGCCAGCGGACCGATGTCTCAGCAGTTCTTC. The chain recombines TRBV9 with TRBJ2-1; no reliable D call. Trimming left V 7 bases short and J 11 bases short, with 13 bases between. Per germline, CDR1 SGDLS and CDR2 YYNGEE. The CDR3 runs 11 residues.

The gene calls are TRBV2 and TRBJ2-7; D is tentatively TRBD1 or TRBD2 (5 bases each). The CDR3 extends over 17 amino acids. Germline V gives CDR1 SNHLY, CDR2 FYNNEI. V lost 8 bases and J lost 3, with 26 bases in between. This CDR3 is CASYQPLGDQGDYEQYF. Here the CDR3 DNA reads TGTGCCAGCTATCAGCCGCTCGGGGATCAGGGTGACTACGAGCAGTACTTC.

The J gene is TRBJ2-1, the V gene TRBV11-3, with unresolved D. V gave up 3 bases and J gave up 5 bases, with 8 bases separating them. CDR1 is SGHNT and CDR2 is YENEEA in the germline V gene. CDR3 length equals 13 residues. Here the CDR3 reads CASSFSPNNEQFF. CDR3 sequence (DNA): TGTGCCAGCAGCTTCTCCCCCAACAATGAGCAGTTCTTC.

The chain links TRBV2 to TRBJ2-1; 10 nucleotides align to TRBD2. The J segment lost 8 bases and the V segment lost 3 bases, leaving 4 bases of the junction unmatched. Looked up from germline, CDR1 is SNHLY and CDR2 is FYNNEI. CDR3 length: 14 residues. DNA of the CDR3: TGTGCCAGCAGTGAGGCTAGCGGGAGAGATGAGCAGTTCTTC. Its translation: CASSEASGRDEQFF. Combining the CDR3 with reference TRBV2 and TRBJ2-1 gives the whole variable domain EPEVTQTPSHQVTQMGQEVILRCVPISNHLYFYWYRQILGQKVEFLVSFYNNEISEKSEIFDDQFSVERPDGSNFTLKIRSTKLEDSAMYFCASSEASGRDEQFFGPGTRLTVL.

This chain joins TRBV28 and TRBJ1-2; 7 nucleotides agree with TRBD1. The CDR3 extends over 13 amino acids. The V gene end was trimmed by 6 bases and the J gene end by 1 base; junction bases not matched to a gene: 2. The germline V gene has CDR1 MDHEN and CDR2 SYDVKM. The CDR3, as DNA: TGTGCCAGCAGGGGGACAGTTAACTATGGCTACACCTTC. Protein product: CASRGTVNYGYTF.

The rearrangement uses TRBV6-6 and TRBJ2-7; 8 bases are shared with TRBD1. From germline, CDR1 is MNHNY and CDR2 SVGAGI (reference sequence). This CDR3 spans 16 amino acids. The V segment lost 2 bases and the J segment 7 bases; nucleotides outside the gene matches: 13. The CDR3 reads CASSYIILTGAREQYF. DNA of the CDR3: TGTGCCAGCAGTTACATCATTTTGACAGGGGCGAGGGAGCAGTACTTC.

The chain uses TRBV5-1 and TRBJ2-7, with D tentatively TRBD1 (7 bases). Germline lookup yields CDR1 SGHRS and CDR2 YFSETQ. The CDR3 is 13 residues long. V was pared by 6 bases and J by 0 bases, with 10 bases between. CDR3 sequence: CASMRDSSYEQYF. The CDR3 DNA sequence: TGCGCCAGCATGCGGGACAGCTCCTACGAGCAGTACTTC.

This chain uses TRBV27 with TRBJ1-1; D is perhaps TRBD1 (5 bases). V was cut by 6 bases and J by 3 bases, with 14 bases left in between. The CDR3 loop spans 14 amino acids. Germline CDR1 is MNHEY and CDR2 is SMNVEV (reference sequence). DNA of the CDR3: TGTGCCAGCAGGGACCAGGGCTGGGACACTGAAGCTTTCTTT. Its translation: CASRDQGWDTEAFF.

The V call is TRBV5-6, the J call TRBJ2-7; 7 bases match TRBD1. With 0 bases clipped from V and 6 bases from J, the junction kept 3 bases outside the gene matches. CDR1 SGHDT and CDR2 YYEEEE come from the germline V gene. This CDR3 contains 13 residues. CDR3 in DNA: TGTGCCAGCAGCTTGGCCGACAGGGTCGAGCAGTACTTC. Amino acid sequence: CASSLADRVEQYF.